Presented here are 14 T cell receptor beta chains from one specimen sequenced in a study of T cell changes during pregnancy in multiple sclerosis. Libraries were prepared by immunoSEQ multiplex PCR; TCRdb keeps only in-frame clonotypes and omits some of them. Of over 85,000 clones in the sample, around 92% were seen once. The material was peripheral blood, obtained after pregnancy. Every receptor here comes from a female donor in good health, enrolled as a control in a pregnancy study.

This clone appeared a single time. The chain is built from TRBV10-3 and TRBJ2-7; 10 nucleotides match TRBD1. The CDR3 totals 15 residues. The V gene end was trimmed by 0 bases and the J gene end by 5 bases; junction bases not matched to a gene: 4. Germline CDR1 ENHRY, CDR2 SYGVKD. CDR3 DNA sequence: TGTGCCATCAGTGAGTCGCGGACAGGGGGGAACGAGCAGTACTTC. Protein: CAISESRTGGNEQYF.

The V gene is TRBV2, the J gene TRBJ1-5; the D gene is possibly TRBD1 (6 bases). There are 14 residues in the CDR3. Between the trimmed V and J ends, which lost 8 bases and 6 bases, there was a span of 17 bases. Per germline, CDR1 SNHLY and CDR2 FYNNEI. CDR3 sequence (DNA): TGTGCCAGCCGGGATACAGGGTTGGGTCAGCCCCAGCATTTT. Encoded protein: CASRDTGLGQPQHF.

The chain uses TRBV6-5 and TRBJ1-6; a weak D match, TRBD1 (6 bases). V gave up 5 bases and J gave up 9 bases, with 14 bases separating them. Germline assignment: CDR1 MNHEY and CDR2 SVGAGI. The CDR3 covers 14 residues. CDR3 amino acids: CASSGGAEVSPLHF. The CDR3 nucleotides are TGTGCCAGCAGTGGGGGGGCGGAGGTTTCACCCCTCCACTTT.

The V call is TRBV30, the J call TRBJ1-3; 8 bases are a match to TRBD1. The germline V gene encodes CDR1 GTSNPN and CDR2 SVGIG (reference sequence). The CDR3 covers 15 residues. V shed 1 base, J shed 2 bases, and the junction held 4 bases outside the gene matches. CDR3 coding DNA: TGTGCCTGGAGTGGGAAGGGACAGGCTGGAAACACCATATATTTT. The encoded protein is CAWSGKGQAGNTIYF.

The chain combines TRBV5-1 with TRBJ1-1; the D is unclear. Germline V gene sequence: CDR1 SGHRS, CDR2 YFSETQ. The CDR3 sequence is 13 residues long. The ends were cut back, 2 bases at V and 1 base at J, with 6 bases in the middle. The CDR3 sequence: CASSFRQNTEAFF. The CDR3 DNA sequence: TGCGCCAGCAGCTTTCGACAGAACACTGAAGCTTTCTTT.

The chain has TRBV4-3 and TRBJ1-6; maybe TRBD1 (5 bases). From germline, CDR1 is LGHNA and CDR2 YSLEER. The CDR3 totals 15 residues. Deletions cut 1 base from V and 9 bases from J, with 13 bases between. CDR3 nucleotides: TGCGCCAGCAGCCAAGGCTATCAGGGAGGTTCACCCCTCCACTTT. It translates to CASSQGYQGGSPLHF.

The rearrangement uses TRBV5-4 and TRBJ2-4; possible D gene TRBD2, 6 bases. Trimming stripped 3 bases from V and 5 bases from J, with 15 bases between. CDR3 length equals 15 residues. Germline V gene data show CDR1 as SGHNT and CDR2 as YYREEE (reference sequence). The CDR3 spells CASSSGSHGQNIQYF. In DNA, the CDR3 is TGTGCCAGCAGCTCCGGGAGTCATGGACAAAACATTCAGTACTTC.

This rearrangement joins TRBV6-6 to TRBJ2-3; 7 bases map to TRBD1. The CDR3 totals 16 residues. Trimming removed 5 bases from V and 2 bases from J; junction bases left unmatched: 10. Germline V gives CDR1 MNHNY, CDR2 SVGAGI (reference sequence). CDR3 DNA sequence: TGTGCCAGCAGTCCGATCCCGGGACAGATCACAGATACGCAGTATTTT. It codes for CASSPIPGQITDTQYF.

The J gene is TRBJ1-4, the V gene TRBV7-2; TRBD1 is a possible D gene (5 bases). The CDR3 length is 15 residues. Germline loops: CDR1 SGHTA, CDR2 FQGNSA. V dropped 1 base and J dropped 8 bases, with 14 bases sitting between them. The CDR3 nucleotides read TGTGCCAGCAGCTTAGAGGGCAGGGTAAACGAAAAACTGTTTTTT. Protein: CASSLEGRVNEKLFF.

The chain employs TRBV4-2 and TRBJ2-3; 8 bases fit TRBD2. J lost 0 bases, V lost 0 bases, and 5 bases had no gene match. Germline V gene lookup returns CDR1 LGHNA and CDR2 YNFKEQ. The CDR3 runs 17 residues. Here the CDR3 reads CASSQEGSGASTDTQYF. In DNA, the CDR3 is TGTGCCAGCAGCCAAGAAGGTAGCGGGGCTAGCACAGATACGCAGTATTTT.

V and J are TRBV7-2 and TRBJ1-2; D ambiguous. CDR1 is SGHTA and CDR2 is FQGNSA in the germline V gene. Trimming removed 7 bases from V and 7 bases from J, with 22 bases in between. The CDR3 spans 15 residues. The CDR3 coding sequence is TGTGCCAGCACCCTGACTCGGGTTCCCTTAGGTGGCTACACCTTC. It encodes CASTLTRVPLGGYTF.

J is TRBJ1-1 and V is TRBV4-1; D perhaps matches TRBD1 (6 bases). The germline gives CDR1 MGHRA, CDR2 YSYEKL. The CDR3 runs to 14 residues. V lost 1 base to trimming and J lost 9 bases, with 15 bases between them. The CDR3 reads CASSQARTEGQAFF. The DNA for the CDR3 is TGCGCCAGCAGCCAAGCCCGGACAGAGGGTCAAGCTTTCTTT.

This clone was seen just once. The chain uses TRBV5-6 and TRBJ1-3; D not certain. V shed 0 bases and J shed 8 bases, with 6 bases lying between them. The CDR3 spans 12 residues. Looked up from germline, CDR1 is SGHDT and CDR2 is YYEEEE. CDR3 DNA: TGTGCCAGCAGCTTGGCCACGGACACCATATATTTT. This codes for CASSLATDTIYF.

V and J are TRBV6-1 and TRBJ2-5; tentatively, D is TRBD1 (6 bases). This CDR3 spans 15 amino acids. Trimming took 3 bases from V and 5 from J, leaving 16 bases between them. The germline CDR1 and CDR2 sequences are MNHNS and SASEGT. The CDR3 here is CASSEAGDVWETQYF. The CDR3, as DNA: TGTGCCAGCAGTGAGGCAGGGGATGTTTGGGAGACCCAGTACTTC.